Listed below are T cell receptor beta chains from one sample, sequenced in a study of blood T cell repertoires in COVID-19. Sequencing was performed with immunoSEQ multiplex PCR; in TCRdb, only in-frame clones are kept and a portion is missing. The sample yields around 200,000 clones, roughly 80% seen once. The sequenced sample was peripheral blood. These receptors were obtained from a middle-aged woman with active or convalescent COVID-19. CDR3s include the opening cysteine and the closing phenylalanine or tryptophan. Fields, in order: V gene, J gene, clone size, D gene, CDR3 protein, CDR3 DNA. A D gene is named only where the DNA matches it firmly. A row's size may be missing; if present it is once, few, many or a size class.

TRBV23-1,TRBJ1-5,NA,NA,CASTTQEGTRKYNQPQHF,TGCGCCAGCACAACCCAAGAGGGTACTAGAAAGTACAATCAGCCCCAGCATTTT
TRBV24-1,TRBJ2-2,NA,TRBD1,CATSEAGTGLKGELFF,TGTGCCACCAGTGAGGCCGGGACAGGGTTGAAGGGGGAGCTGTTTTTT
TRBV7-9,TRBJ2-7,NA,TRBD2,CASSLGLASVYEQYF,TGTGCCAGCAGCTTAGGACTAGCGTCTGTCTACGAGCAGTACTTC
TRBV24-1,TRBJ2-3,NA,TRBD2,CATSDYPSGGGADTQYF,TGTGCCACCAGTGATTACCCTAGCGGGGGGGGCGCAGATACGCAGTATTTT
TRBV19,TRBJ1-6,NA,NA,CASGQGNSPLHF,TGTGCCAGTGGGCAGGGAAACTCACCCCTCCACTTT
TRBV7-3,TRBJ2-3,few,TRBD2,CASSPGTRGWTDTQYF,TGTGCCAGCAGCCCCGGGACTAGAGGGTGGACAGATACGCAGTATTTT
TRBV6-5,TRBJ2-3,NA,TRBD2,CASRTLSGLATQYF,TGTGCCAGCAGGACCCTCTCGGGACTAGCGACGCAGTATTTT
TRBV20-1,TRBJ2-7,NA,TRBD1,CSASPGTGGRYEQYF,TGCAGTGCTAGTCCCGGGACAGGGGGCCGCTACGAGCAGTACTTC
TRBV19,TRBJ1-1,once,NA,CASSIKAVAFF,TGTGCCAGTAGTATAAAAGCGGTGGCTTTCTTT
TRBV7-9,TRBJ2-1,NA,TRBD2,CASSSLALAGGAEQFF,TGTGCCAGCAGCTCCCTTGCTCTAGCGGGAGGGGCTGAGCAGTTCTTC
TRBV4-1,TRBJ2-5,NA,NA,CASSQGVRSDQETQYF,TGCGCCAGCAGCCAAGGCGTCCGGAGCGACCAAGAGACCCAGTACTTC
TRBV3-1/TRBV3-2,TRBJ2-6,NA,NA,CASSQVAVLTF,TGTGCCAGCAGCCAAGTGGCCGTCCTGACTTTC
TRBV6-1,TRBJ2-5,once,NA,CASSEGTTRQETQYF,TGTGCCAGCAGTGAGGGGACAACCCGTCAAGAGACCCAGTACTTC
TRBV6-6,TRBJ1-3,NA,TRBD1,CASSSDTGGGNTIYF,TGTGCCAGCAGTTCCGACACAGGGGGAGGAAACACCATATATTTT
TRBV6-5,TRBJ2-7,NA,NA,CASSEFRKSYEQYF,TGTGCCTCTAGTGAATTCCGCAAGTCCTACGAGCAGTACTTC
TRBV2,TRBJ1-1,NA,NA,CASSEAGQGNTEAFF,TGTGCCAGCAGTGAAGCGGGGCAGGGAAACACTGAAGCTTTCTTT
TRBV9,TRBJ1-4,NA,TRBD1,CASSASTGPNEKLFF,TGTGCCAGCAGCGCCTCGACAGGGCCTAATGAAAAACTGTTTTTT
TRBV15,TRBJ2-1,NA,TRBD2,CATSRAAGGSYNEQFF,TGTGCCACCAGCAGGGCAGCGGGGGGGTCCTACAATGAGCAGTTCTTC
TRBV25-1,TRBJ2-7,NA,TRBD1,CASSGGQGYEQYF,TGTGCCAGCAGTGGGGGACAGGGCTACGAGCAGTACTTC
TRBV7-9,TRBJ1-6,NA,NA,CASSLRDSPLHF,TGTGCCAGCAGCTTACGAGATTCACCCCTCCACTTT
TRBV19,TRBJ1-1,NA,NA,CASNSLGGTEAFF,TGTGCCAGTAACTCTCTGGGGGGCACTGAAGCTTTCTTT
TRBV4-2,TRBJ1-2,NA,NA,CASSQEKDGYYGYTF,TGTGCCAGCAGCCAAGAAAAAGACGGGTACTATGGCTACACCTTC
TRBV24-1,TRBJ1-2,NA,TRBD1,CATSDAPETGGSYGYTF,TGTGCCACCAGTGATGCCCCCGAGACAGGGGGCTCTTATGGCTACACCTTC
TRBV2,TRBJ1-5,NA,NA,CASSAPRDSNQPQHF,TGTGCCAGCAGTGCGCCCAGGGATAGCAATCAGCCCCAGCATTTT
TRBV5-1,TRBJ1-5,NA,TRBD1,CASSIGQGSQPQHF,TGCGCCAGCAGCATCGGACAGGGAAGTCAGCCCCAGCATTTT
TRBV6-5,TRBJ1-2,NA,TRBD1,CASSYQTGGDYGYTF,TGTGCCAGCAGTTACCAGACAGGGGGCGACTATGGCTACACCTTC
TRBV7-2,TRBJ2-1,NA,TRBD2,CASSLAMRRGGLYNEQFF,TGTGCCAGCAGCTTAGCGATGCGGCGGGGGGGATTGTACAATGAGCAGTTCTTC
TRBV7-3,TRBJ2-1,NA,TRBD2,CASSRPVGSGSYEQFF,TGTGCCAGCAGCCGCCCTGTTGGTAGCGGGAGTTATGAGCAGTTCTTC
TRBV4-3,TRBJ1-2,NA,TRBD1,CASSQDLAGQGIGYTF,TGCGCCAGCAGCCAAGATCTCGCGGGACAGGGCATTGGCTACACCTTC
TRBV7-9,TRBJ2-7,NA,NA,CASSLAGAAYEQYF,TGTGCCAGCAGCTTAGCGGGAGCAGCCTACGAGCAGTACTTC
TRBV5-1,TRBJ1-1,few,NA,CASSLVAGAGTEAFF,TGCGCCAGCAGCTTGGTAGCAGGGGCGGGCACTGAAGCTTTCTTT
TRBV5-1,TRBJ2-5,NA,TRBD2,CASTLAGGRKTQYF,TGCGCCAGCACCCTAGCGGGGGGGCGAAAGACCCAGTACTTC
TRBV2,TRBJ1-1,NA,NA,CASNRGGTVAFF,TGTGCCAGCAACCGCGGGGGCACCGTAGCTTTCTTT
TRBV30,TRBJ1-1,few,TRBD1,CAQFPGGWSENTEAFF,TGTGCCCAATTTCCAGGGGGCTGGTCGGAGAACACTGAAGCTTTCTTT
TRBV11-3,TRBJ1-2,NA,NA,CASSTPGGASHGYTF,TGTGCCAGCAGCACACCGGGAGGCGCCTCTCATGGCTACACCTTC
TRBV28,TRBJ2-7,NA,NA,CASRQGKREQYF,TGTGCCAGCAGACAGGGTAAGCGCGAGCAGTACTTC
TRBV7-9,TRBJ1-1,NA,TRBD1,CASSLGQGSTEAFF,TGTGCCAGCAGCTTAGGACAGGGGAGCACTGAAGCTTTCTTT
TRBV2,TRBJ2-2,NA,TRBD2,CASNRGLAGGNTGELFF,TGTGCCAGCAACAGAGGACTAGCGGGGGGAAACACCGGGGAGCTGTTTTTT
TRBV9,TRBJ2-7,NA,TRBD1,CASSAGSGTGSYEQYF,TGTGCCAGCAGCGCCGGTTCCGGGACAGGCTCCTACGAGCAGTACTTC
TRBV4-2,TRBJ2-4,NA,NA,CASSQAREIQYF,TGTGCCAGCAGCCAAGCCCGGGAGATTCAGTACTTC
TRBV9,TRBJ2-3,NA,NA,CASSQLDRTELTDTQYF,TGTGCCAGCAGCCAACTAGATAGGACGGAGTTGACAGATACGCAGTATTTT
TRBV5-8,TRBJ1-2,NA,NA,CASSLAGGEGGYTF,TGTGCCAGCAGCTTGGCCGGTGGAGAGGGAGGCTACACCTTC
TRBV6-5,TRBJ2-1,NA,TRBD1,CASSYKGQGSYNEQFF,TGTGCCAGCAGTTACAAAGGACAGGGATCCTACAATGAGCAGTTCTTC